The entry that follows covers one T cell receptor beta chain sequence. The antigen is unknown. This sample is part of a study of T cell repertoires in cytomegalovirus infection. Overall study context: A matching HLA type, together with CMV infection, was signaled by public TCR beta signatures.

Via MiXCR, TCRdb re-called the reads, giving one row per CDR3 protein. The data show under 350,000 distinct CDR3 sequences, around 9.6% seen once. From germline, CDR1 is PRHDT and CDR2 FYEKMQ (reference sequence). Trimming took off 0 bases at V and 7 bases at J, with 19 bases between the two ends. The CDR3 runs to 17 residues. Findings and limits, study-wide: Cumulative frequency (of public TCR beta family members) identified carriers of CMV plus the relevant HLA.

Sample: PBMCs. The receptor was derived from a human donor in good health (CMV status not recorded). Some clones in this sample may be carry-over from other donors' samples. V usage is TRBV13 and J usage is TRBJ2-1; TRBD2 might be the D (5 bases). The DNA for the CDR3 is TGTGCCAGCAGCTTAGGGCCCATCCCTCGGGGAACAAATGAGCAGTTCTTC. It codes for CASSLGPIPRGTNEQFF.